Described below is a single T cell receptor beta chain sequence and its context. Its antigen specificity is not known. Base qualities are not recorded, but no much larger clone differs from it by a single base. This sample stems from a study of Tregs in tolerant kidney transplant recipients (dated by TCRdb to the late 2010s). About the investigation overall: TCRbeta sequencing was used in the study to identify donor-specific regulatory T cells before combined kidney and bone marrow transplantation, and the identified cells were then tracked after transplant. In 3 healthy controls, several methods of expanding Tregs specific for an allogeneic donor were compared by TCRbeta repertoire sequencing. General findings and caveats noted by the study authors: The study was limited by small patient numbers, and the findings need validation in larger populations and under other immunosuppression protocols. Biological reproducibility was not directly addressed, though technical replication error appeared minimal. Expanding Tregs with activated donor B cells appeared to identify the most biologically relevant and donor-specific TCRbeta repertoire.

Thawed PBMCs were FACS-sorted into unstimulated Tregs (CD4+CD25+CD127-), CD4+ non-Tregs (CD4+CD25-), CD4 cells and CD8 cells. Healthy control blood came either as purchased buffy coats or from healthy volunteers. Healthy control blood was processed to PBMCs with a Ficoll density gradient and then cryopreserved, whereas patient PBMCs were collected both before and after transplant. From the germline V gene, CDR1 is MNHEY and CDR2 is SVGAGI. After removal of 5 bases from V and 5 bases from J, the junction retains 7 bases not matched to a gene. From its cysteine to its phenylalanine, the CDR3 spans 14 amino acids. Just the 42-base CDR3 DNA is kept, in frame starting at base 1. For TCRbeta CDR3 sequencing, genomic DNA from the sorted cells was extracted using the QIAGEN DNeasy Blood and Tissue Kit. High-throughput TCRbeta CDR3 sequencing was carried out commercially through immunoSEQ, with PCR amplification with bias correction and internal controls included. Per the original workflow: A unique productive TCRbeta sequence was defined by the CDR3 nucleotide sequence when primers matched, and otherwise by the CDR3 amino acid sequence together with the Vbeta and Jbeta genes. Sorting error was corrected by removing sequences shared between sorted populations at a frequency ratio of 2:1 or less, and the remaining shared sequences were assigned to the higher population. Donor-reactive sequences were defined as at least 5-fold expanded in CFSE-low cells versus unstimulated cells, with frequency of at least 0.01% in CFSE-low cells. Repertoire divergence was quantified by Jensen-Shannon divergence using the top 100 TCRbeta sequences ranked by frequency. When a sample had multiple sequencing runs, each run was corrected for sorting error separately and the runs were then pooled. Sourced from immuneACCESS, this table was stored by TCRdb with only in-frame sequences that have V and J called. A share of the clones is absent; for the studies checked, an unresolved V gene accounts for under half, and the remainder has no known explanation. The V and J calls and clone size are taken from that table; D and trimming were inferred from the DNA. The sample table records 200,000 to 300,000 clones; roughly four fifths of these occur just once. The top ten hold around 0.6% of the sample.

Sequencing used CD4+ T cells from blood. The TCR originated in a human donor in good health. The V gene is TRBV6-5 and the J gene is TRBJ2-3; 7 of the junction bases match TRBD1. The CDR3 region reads CASSTDRVGDTQYF. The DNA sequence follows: TGTGCCAGCAGTACCGACAGGGTGGGAGATACGCAGTATTTT.